This TCR beta chain was identified in a study of blood T cell repertoires in COVID-19. Study-wide context: PBMCs, B-cell-depleted T cells, or T cells were the source of the cDNA or gDNA that made up the material.

Only in-frame clones appear in the TCRdb table, and some are missing; sequencing was by immunoSEQ multiplex PCR. Here the sample spans around 140,000 clones, 81% being singletons. Germline assignment: CDR1 MNHEY and CDR2 SVGEGT. Trimming stripped 2 bases from V and 5 bases from J, with 6 bases between. This CDR3 spans 13 amino acids. Sample: peripheral blood. The clonotype originates from a human donor in a cohort sampled during active COVID-19. The chain has TRBV6-2 or TRBV6-3 and TRBJ1-4; D call uncertain. CDR3 DNA: TGTGCCAGCAGTTACCTTGAGAATGAAAAACTGTTTTTT. It codes for CASSYLENEKLFF.